This TCR beta chain was recorded in a study of human T cells and chemical hapten exposure. TCRdb redid the calling of the RACE reads with MiXCR, one entry per CDR3 protein. The sample yields 100,000 to 150,000 distinct CDR3 sequences, 13% seen once. This clonotype was observed at least ten times. Time point defined: pre-sensitization, week 0. Treatment reported: therapeutic diphenylcyclopropenone sensitization with weekly scalp DPC. Germline CDR1 LGHDT, CDR2 YNNKEL (reference sequence). V shed 3 bases and J 7 bases; nucleotides not matched to a gene: 9. The CDR3 length is 15 residues. This clonotype originated in a woman aged 18-29 years with alopecia areata. Some clones in this sample may be carry-over from other donors' samples. This chain links TRBV3-1 with TRBJ1-2; 9 nucleotides line up with TRBD1. The source material was whole blood, sampled in connection with sensitization to the hapten diphenylcyclopropenone (DPC). The CDR3 protein is CASSQQPGQGFGYTF. Here the CDR3 DNA reads TGTGCCAGCAGCCAGCAACCGGGACAGGGTTTTGGCTACACCTTC.